The rows below give T cell receptor beta chains drawn from one sample of a study of cytotoxic CD8 clonotypes in ibrutinib-treated CLL. Only in-frame clones appear in the TCRdb table, and some are missing; sequencing was by immunoSEQ multiplex PCR. In the table there are some 29,000 clones, 60% to 85% of which are singletons. The sequences come from PBMCs, collected after 36 months of ibrutinib treatment. These receptors were collected from a human donor with chronic lymphocytic leukemia. Each CDR3 is given with its conserved first and last residue. A D gene is named only where the DNA matches it firmly. Clone size appears in some rows only: once, few, many, or a class for an expanded clone.

D	V	size	J	DNA	CDR3
NA	TRBV5-1	NA	TRBJ2-7	TGCGCCAGCAGCTTCCAACCAGGGGGGTCCTACGAGCAGTACTTC	CASSFQPGGSYEQYF
TRBD1	TRBV2	NA	TRBJ1-6	TGTGCCAGCAGTGGATTAGGACAGGGGGCGTCACCCCTCCACTTT	CASSGLGQGASPLHF
NA	TRBV28	NA	TRBJ1-6	TGTGCCAGCAGTTTTTCAGCACCCCTGAGCTCCTATAATTCACCCCTCCACTTT	CASSFSAPLSSYNSPLHF
TRBD2	TRBV6-5	NA	TRBJ2-7	TGTGCCAGCAGCCAACCGTGGGAGGGCAACGAGCAGTACTTC	CASSQPWEGNEQYF
NA	TRBV29-1	NA	TRBJ2-3	TGCAGCGGACAAAGAGGGGTGAGAGATACGCAGTATTTT	CSGQRGVRDTQYF
NA	TRBV5-4	NA	TRBJ1-2	TGTGCCAGCAGCTTGGGGCAGACCGATGGCTACACCTTC	CASSLGQTDGYTF
TRBD1	TRBV25-1	NA	TRBJ1-5	TGTGCCAGCAGTGAATGCGAGGGGGCCTCCAATCAGCCCCAGCATTTT	CASSECEGASNQPQHF
NA	TRBV9	NA	TRBJ2-7	TGTGCCAGCAGCCCCCTTCCAGGGGACACTTCCTACGAGCAGTACTTC	CASSPLPGDTSYEQYF
TRBD1	TRBV13	once	TRBJ2-5	TGTGCCAGCAGCTGGACAGGGGGTTTGGAGACCCAGTACTTC	CASSWTGGLETQYF
NA	TRBV5-6	NA	TRBJ1-1	TGTGCCAGCAGCCCGGGGGGGATCACTGAAGCTTTCTTT	CASSPGGITEAFF
NA	TRBV18	NA	TRBJ2-3	TGTGCCAGCTCCTGGGATCGCACAGATACGCAGTATTTT	CASSWDRTDTQYF
NA	TRBV4-1	NA	TRBJ1-1	TGCGCCAGCAGCCAAGAGGATCAGGGATGGCTCACTGAAGCTTTCTTT	CASSQEDQGWLTEAFF
NA	TRBV19	NA	TRBJ1-2	TGTGCCACCACAGGGAATTCGGGCTATGGCTACACCTTC	CATTGNSGYGYTF
NA	TRBV11-2	NA	TRBJ2-5	TGTGCCAGCAGCTCCTGGGACTCGCAAGAGACCCAGTACTTC	CASSSWDSQETQYF
NA	TRBV15	few	TRBJ1-1	TGTGCCACCAGCAAGGAGAACACTGAAGCTTTCTTT	CATSKENTEAFF
TRBD1	TRBV2	NA	TRBJ1-3	TGTGCCAGCAGCACAGGGGGCTCTGGAAACACCATATATTTT	CASSTGGSGNTIYF
NA	TRBV4-1	NA	TRBJ2-3	TGCGCCAGCAGCCGCACTCCTTTCAGCGGGCGAACAGATACGCAGTATTTT	CASSRTPFSGRTDTQYF
NA	TRBV2	NA	TRBJ1-1	TGTGCCAGCCGACAGCCGAACACTGAAGCTTTCTTT	CASRQPNTEAFF
TRBD1	TRBV10-3	NA	TRBJ2-1	TGTGCCATCAGTACCCAAGGACAGGCCAATGAGCAGTTCTTC	CAISTQGQANEQFF
TRBD1	TRBV7-9	NA	TRBJ1-4	TGTGCCAGCAGCCCCGGGGACAGGTTTGCAACTAATGAAAAACTGTTTTTT	CASSPGDRFATNEKLFF
NA	TRBV9	few	TRBJ1-5	TGTGCCAGTGGGTGGGATCAGCCCCAGCATTTT	CASGWDQPQHF
TRBD1	TRBV7-3	NA	TRBJ2-7	TGTGCCAGCAGCCTCGGGACAGGCTGGGGTTTGGAGCAGTACTTC	CASSLGTGWGLEQYF